The following is a TCR beta chain sequence with its context. The sample comes from a study of preoperative IRX-2 immunotherapy in early breast cancer. The V gene's germline CDR1 is MDHEN and CDR2 SYDVKM. This CDR3 spans 15 amino acids. The ends were cut back, 4 bases at V and 5 bases at J, with 15 bases in the middle. Treatment defined: preoperative locoregional IRX-2 cytokine immunotherapy. Samples came from a phase Ib trial of preoperative locoregional IRX-2 cytokine immunotherapy. The method was immunoSEQ multiplex PCR; TCRdb's version includes in-frame clones alone and lacks a portion of them. Of under 45,000 clones listed, approximately 94% are singletons.

The chain employs TRBV28 and TRBJ1-3, with a possible D match to TRBD1 (5 bases). The source of this sequence is a human donor with breast cancer. The specimen was tumor tissue, collected after IRX-2 immunotherapy. The CDR3, as DNA: TGTGCCAGCAGTTCAGGGAGAGAAGGGCGAAACACCATATATTTT. Its translation: CASSSGREGRNTIYF.